This T cell receptor beta chain was observed in a study of T-cell memory formation after mild COVID-19. About the research overall: The study found TCR clusters largely donor specific. Study conclusions and caveats: Memory cells collected pre-infection included some clones that later responded, suggesting cross-reactive memory joined. Clones contracting across day 15 to 85 had a balanced CD4/CD8 profile; later expanding clones leaned CD4+.

This clonotype was counted at least ten times. Its antigen is not identified. Libraries for TCRalpha and TCRbeta carried sample barcodes and unique molecular identifiers via 5'RACE. TCRdb re-called the 5' RACE reads through MiXCR, storing one row per CDR3 protein. The sample includes tens of thousands of distinct CDR3 sequences, less than 8% seen only once; the top ten take around an eighth. Sequenced input: PBMCs or a T cell subset sorted from them (not recorded which). The clonotype was recovered from an adult woman who had mild COVID-19 (a few samples of this study predate the infection). Cell type and time point are not known.

The CDR3 is CATSDSGVRTDTQYF. The CDR3 nucleotides are TGTGCCACCAGTGATTCGGGGGTTAGGACAGATACGCAGTATTTT. V is TRBV24-1 and J is TRBJ2-3; TRBD2 is a possible D gene (6 bases). The CDR3 is 15 amino acids. V dropped 2 bases and J dropped 3 bases, with 11 bases sitting between them. Germline V gene lookup returns CDR1 KGHDR and CDR2 SFDVKD.